Listed below are T cell receptor beta chains from one sample, sequenced in a study of cytomegalovirus exposure and HLA in healthy donors. TCRdb's table, derived via immunoSEQ multiplex PCR, lists solely in-frame clones and lacks some. The repertoire consists of around 150,000 clones, with around 80% occurring once and the leading ten covering 4.3%. Sequencing input: PBMCs. These receptors were taken from a man aged 35-49 years in good health and CMV-seronegative. CDR3s include the opening cysteine and the closing phenylalanine or tryptophan. D genes are given only for firm matches. Rows give clone size only sometimes, using once, few, many, or a class for an expanded clone.

TRBJ2-7	NA	TRBD2	TRBV14	TGTGCCAGCATGATCGGGGGGGCAAGGGAGCAGTACTTC	CASMIGGAREQYF
TRBJ2-7	NA	TRBD2	TRBV29-1	TGCAGCGTTGAAACCCGACGGGGGGGGGCAAGCGAGCAGTACTTC	CSVETRRGGASEQYF
TRBJ2-2	NA	NA	TRBV6-1	TGTGCCAGCAGTGCTACAGGGTTCGGGGAGCTGTTTTTT	CASSATGFGELFF
TRBJ2-7	NA	TRBD1	TRBV6-1	TGTGCCAGCAGTGACCCACTCGGGACAGGGTCATTCTACGAGCAGTACTTC	CASSDPLGTGSFYEQYF
TRBJ1-2	NA	NA	TRBV5-1	TGCGCCAGCAGCCCGGGACAAGGGGATGGCTACACCTTC	CASSPGQGDGYTF
TRBJ2-3	NA	NA	TRBV19	TGTGCCAGTAGTATGACGGGACAAGGGGTTTGGTATTTT	CASSMTGQGVWYF
TRBJ2-7	NA	TRBD2	TRBV4-2	TGTGCCAGCAGCCAAGGACTAGCGGGGGGCTCCTACGAGCAGTACTTC	CASSQGLAGGSYEQYF
TRBJ2-1	few	NA	TRBV19	TGTGCCAGTAGTATAGTCCTACAGGCGACCTACAATGAGCAGTTCTTC	CASSIVLQATYNEQFF
TRBJ1-2	few	NA	TRBV30	TGTGCCTGGAGTGGAGGGATTTATACCTATGGCTACACCTTC	CAWSGGIYTYGYTF
TRBJ1-2	NA	NA	TRBV11-1	TGTGCCAGCAGACCTACAGGTGGGCATGGCTACACCTTC	CASRPTGGHGYTF
TRBJ2-1	NA	TRBD1	TRBV19	TGTGCCAGTAGTATAGACAGGGGGCATGGCAATGAGCAGTTCTTC	CASSIDRGHGNEQFF
TRBJ2-3	NA	TRBD2	TRBV5-1	TGCGCCAGCAGCCGACAGACTAGCGGCACAGATACGCAGTATTTT	CASSRQTSGTDTQYF
TRBJ1-6	NA	NA	TRBV28	TGTGCCAGCACGACTCGACAGTCCAATTCACCCCTCCACTTT	CASTTRQSNSPLHF
TRBJ2-7	NA	NA	TRBV2	TGTGCCAGCAGAGAGCAGGGCGCCGAGCAGTACTTC	CASREQGAEQYF
TRBJ2-5	NA	TRBD2	TRBV9	TGTGCCAGCAGCGTTGACGGGGGGGCCGCGGAGACCCAGTACTTC	CASSVDGGAAETQYF
TRBJ2-1	NA	NA	TRBV27	TGTGCCAGCAGTTTATCCCCCTCGGATGAGCAGTTCTTC	CASSLSPSDEQFF
TRBJ2-3	few	TRBD2	TRBV6-1	TGTGCCAGCAGTTCACTAGCGGGGGGCACAGATACGCAGTATTTT	CASSSLAGGTDTQYF
TRBJ2-1	NA	TRBD2	TRBV7-3	TGTGCCAGCAGCCCCGGGGGGGGCGCGTACAATGAGCAGTTCTTC	CASSPGGGAYNEQFF
TRBJ1-1	NA	NA	TRBV2	TGTGCCAGCAGTGAAGTCAGTTCGAACACTGAAGCTTTCTTT	CASSEVSSNTEAFF
TRBJ2-7	few	NA	TRBV15	TGTGCCACCAGCTCCTTATTTGAACGATCGGACGAGCAGTACTTC	CATSSLFERSDEQYF
TRBJ2-7	NA	NA	TRBV7-6	TGTGCCAGCAGCTGGGACATTTCCTACGAGCAGTACTTC	CASSWDISYEQYF
TRBJ1-4	NA	NA	TRBV7-2	TGTGCCAGCAGCCTCGGTATGACTAATGAAAAACTGTTTTTT	CASSLGMTNEKLFF
TRBJ2-7	NA	NA	TRBV30	TGTGCCTGGATTTCGGAGGACGAGCAGTACTTC	CAWISEDEQYF
TRBJ2-1	NA	NA	TRBV7-8	TGTGCCAGCAGCTTAGCGATGGAGGGACTTGGGGATGAGCAGTTCTTC	CASSLAMEGLGDEQFF
TRBJ2-7	many	NA	TRBV14	TGTGCCAGCAGCCAAGTCTTCGGGAGGCAGTACTTC	CASSQVFGRQYF
TRBJ1-2	NA	NA	TRBV10-1	TGCGCCAGTCCTCAGGGAGGAAGTGATGGCTACACCTTC	CASPQGGSDGYTF
TRBJ2-1	NA	NA	TRBV7-9	TGTGCCAGCAGCTTACCCTGGGGACTTCCTAATGAGCAGTTCTTC	CASSLPWGLPNEQFF
TRBJ2-1	few	NA	TRBV15	TGTGCCACCAGCAGAGATGCACGCTCCGGGACAGAGCAGTTCTTC	CATSRDARSGTEQFF
TRBJ1-5	NA	NA	TRBV19	TGTGCCAGTAGTATGGCTGGGGGGGGAAGGGGATATCAGCCCCAGCATTTT	CASSMAGGGRGYQPQHF
TRBJ2-6	NA	TRBD1	TRBV6-5	TGTGCCAGCAGTTCAGACAGGGGGCAATGGGCCAACGTCCTGACTTTC	CASSSDRGQWANVLTF
TRBJ2-5	NA	NA	TRBV28	TGTGCCAGCAGCGCGGCCCCAGAGACCCAGTACTTC	CASSAAPETQYF
TRBJ1-3	NA	TRBD1	TRBV5-1	TGCGCCAGCAGCCTCTTATCGGACAGGGGGCCTGGAAACACCATATATTTT	CASSLLSDRGPGNTIYF
TRBJ2-7	NA	NA	TRBV7-8	TGTGCCACTTCGACTAGGCAGGGGGACTACGAGCAGTACTTC	CATSTRQGDYEQYF
TRBJ2-1	NA	TRBD2	TRBV4-1	TGCGCCAGCAGCCAAGAGACTAGCGAGGCTAGTGAACAGTTCTTC	CASSQETSEASEQFF
TRBJ2-1	NA	TRBD1	TRBV7-3	TGTGCCAGCAGCTTAACCCGGACAGGTGCGGGCAATGAGCAGTTCTTC	CASSLTRTGAGNEQFF
TRBJ1-5	NA	TRBD1	TRBV7-8	TGTGCCAGCAGTTGGGACAGGGGGCCTCAGCCCCAGCATTTT	CASSWDRGPQPQHF
TRBJ1-2	NA	TRBD1	TRBV29-1	TGCAGCGTTGCCCGGGACAGGGGTAGCTACACCTTC	CSVARDRGSYTF
TRBJ2-5	once	TRBD2	TRBV7-2	TGTGCCAGCAGCCCCGGACTAGCGGGGGGATTGGGAGAGACCCAGTACTTC	CASSPGLAGGLGETQYF
TRBJ2-3	NA	TRBD2	TRBV18	TGTGCCAGCTCACCACCGCGAAGCGGGGGCCGCACAGATACGCAGTATTTT	CASSPPRSGGRTDTQYF
TRBJ1-3	NA	NA	TRBV7-6	TGTGCCAGCAGCTTGTACCGCAGGGGCTCTGGAAACACCATATATTTT	CASSLYRRGSGNTIYF
TRBJ2-3	NA	NA	TRBV6-5	TGTGCCAGCAGTCGTCGACAGAGCACAGATACGCAGTATTTT	CASSRRQSTDTQYF
TRBJ2-7	NA	TRBD1	TRBV7-2	TGTGCCAGCAGCTCGGTATCCGGGACAGACATTTACGAGCAGTACTTC	CASSSVSGTDIYEQYF
TRBJ1-1	NA	TRBD1	TRBV7-8	TGTGCCAGCAGCTCCGACAGGGAAAGTGGGAACACTGAAGCTTTCTTT	CASSSDRESGNTEAFF
TRBJ1-1	few	NA	TRBV6-5	TGTGCCAGCAGTTACACAGGCTGGAACACTGAAGCTTTCTTT	CASSYTGWNTEAFF
TRBJ2-1	NA	NA	TRBV11-2	TGTGCCAGCAGCTTTCAAAGACTAGGGTACAATGAGCAGTTCTTC	CASSFQRLGYNEQFF
TRBJ2-3	NA	NA	TRBV9	TGTGCCAGCAGCGAACAGATTTCCACAGATACGCAGTATTTT	CASSEQISTDTQYF
TRBJ2-3	few	NA	TRBV9	TGTGCCAGCAGCCCTAGCACAGATACGCAGTATTTT	CASSPSTDTQYF
TRBJ2-1	NA	NA	TRBV2	TGTGCCATCCGGGGCAATGAGCAGTTCTTC	CAIRGNEQFF
TRBJ2-2	few	NA	TRBV6-4	TGTGCCAGCAGCCAGGCGAACACCGGGGAGCTGTTTTTT	CASSQANTGELFF
TRBJ1-1	NA	NA	TRBV12-2	TGTGCAAGTCGCTTAGGAGGGGGGAACACTGAAGCTTTCTTT	CASRLGGGNTEAFF
TRBJ2-3	NA	NA	TRBV5-1	TGCGCCAGCAGCTTGGAAGGGAGGGATACGCAGTATTTT	CASSLEGRDTQYF
TRBJ1-1	NA	NA	TRBV9	TGTGCCAGCAGCGTAGAGTCGGGGGGGAACACTGAAGCTTTCTTT	CASSVESGGNTEAFF
TRBJ2-7	few	NA	TRBV12-2	TGTGCAAGTCGCTTAGCGGGCGGAGACGGGGGAAGGTCCTACGAGCAGTACTTC	CASRLAGGDGGRSYEQYF
TRBJ2-2	few	TRBD1	TRBV25-1	TGTGCCAGCAGTTACAGGGGCGTTCGTGGCACCGGGGAGCTGTTTTTT	CASSYRGVRGTGELFF
TRBJ1-1	NA	NA	TRBV27	TGTGCCAGCAGTTTAACGCCTTATTGGACAGCGAACACTGAAGCTTTCTTT	CASSLTPYWTANTEAFF
TRBJ1-2	NA	TRBD1	TRBV6-5	TGTGCCAGCAGTCCGGGACAGGGATTTGGCTACACCTTC	CASSPGQGFGYTF
TRBJ2-1	NA	NA	TRBV30	TGTGCCTGGAGTGTCAGGGCCGCAGGTGGCAATGAGCAGTTCTTC	CAWSVRAAGGNEQFF
TRBJ2-5	NA	TRBD1	TRBV5-6	TGTGCCAGCAGCTTGGCCCCCGACAGGGTCGTTGAGACCCAGTACTTC	CASSLAPDRVVETQYF